This TCR beta chain came from a study of siplizumab effects on memory and regulatory T cells. Per individual sample, some 10^5 TCR templates were assayed. Clones were read by immunoSEQ multiplex PCR, and TCRdb kept only the in-frame ones, dropping some. Of about 82,000 clones in the sample, 80% to 90% were seen once. Study results and caveats: Naive-or-memory phenotypes were unassignable for roughly 75-96% of proliferating CD4+ or CD8+ clones. No functional test confirmed suppression by proliferating siplizumab-culture Tregs. No more than a minor fraction of alloreactive clones could be traced back to unstimulated subsets.

This clone showed up just once. The antigen is unknown. With V trimmed by 4 bases and J by 2 bases, 8 bases remained unmatched. Germline V gene sequence: CDR1 SGHRS, CDR2 YFSETQ. The CDR3 is made up of 15 amino acids. This TCR was sampled from a human donor in good health. Material: Tregs sorted from blood. The chain combines TRBV5-1 with TRBJ1-1; TRBD1 aligns across 7 bases. The CDR3 nucleotides read TGCGCCAGCAGCGCCTGGACAGGTGAAAACACTGAAGCTTTCTTT. Its protein is CASSAWTGENTEAFF.